This T cell receptor (beta chain) emerged from a study of blood T cell repertoires in COVID-19. Across the whole study: Both acute and convalescent COVID-19 samples were obtained from the United States, Italy and Spain. From T cells, B-cell-depleted T cells, or PBMCs came the material, which was cDNA or gDNA.

During active infection, Seattle patients enrolled and were then monitored through disease. The germline gives CDR1 SGHNT, CDR2 YYREEE (reference sequence). Trimming removed 2 bases at V and 4 bases at J, with 15 bases between. This CDR3 has 15 residues. Original processing methods: By means of reference gene primer amplification, nucleated cell counts were estimated. Sequencing used immunoSEQ multiplex PCR; TCRdb keeps in-frame clones, though not all of them. The V and J calls and clone size are taken from that table; D and trimming were inferred from the DNA. The sample lists about 180,000 clones; around 80% were seen once. This clone was found once.

The rearrangement joins TRBV5-4 to TRBJ1-1, with D unresolved. The receptor's source is a woman older than 75 with COVID-19, enrolled during active disease. The sample consisted of peripheral blood. The CDR3 protein is CASSLRRAGSTEAFF. Written as DNA, the CDR3 is TGTGCCAGCAGCTTACGACGGGCGGGGAGCACTGAAGCTTTCTTT.